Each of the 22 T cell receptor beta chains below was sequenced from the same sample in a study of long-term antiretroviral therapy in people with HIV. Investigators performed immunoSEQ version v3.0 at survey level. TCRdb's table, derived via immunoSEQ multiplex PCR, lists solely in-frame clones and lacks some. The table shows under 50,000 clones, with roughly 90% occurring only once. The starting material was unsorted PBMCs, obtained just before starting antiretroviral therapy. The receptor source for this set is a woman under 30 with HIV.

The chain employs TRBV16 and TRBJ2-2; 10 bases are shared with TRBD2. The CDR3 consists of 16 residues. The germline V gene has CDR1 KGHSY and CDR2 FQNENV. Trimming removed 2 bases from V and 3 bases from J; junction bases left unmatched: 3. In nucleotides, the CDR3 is TGTGCCAGCAGCCAAACTAGCGGGACATACACCGGGGAGCTGTTTTTT. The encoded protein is CASSQTSGTYTGELFF.

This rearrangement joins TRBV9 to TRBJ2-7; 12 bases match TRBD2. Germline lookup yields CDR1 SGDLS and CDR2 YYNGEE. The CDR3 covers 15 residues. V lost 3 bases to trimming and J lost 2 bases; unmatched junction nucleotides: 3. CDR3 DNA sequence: TGTGCCAGCAGCGCGACTAGCGGGAGAACCTACGAGCAGTACTTC. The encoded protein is CASSATSGRTYEQYF. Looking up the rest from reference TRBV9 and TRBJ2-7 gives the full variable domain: DSGVTQTPKHLITATGQRVTLRCSPRSGDLSVYWYQQSLDQGLQFLIQYYNGEERAKGNILERFSAQQFPDLHSELNLSSLELGDSALYFCASSATSGRTYEQYFGPGTRLTVT.

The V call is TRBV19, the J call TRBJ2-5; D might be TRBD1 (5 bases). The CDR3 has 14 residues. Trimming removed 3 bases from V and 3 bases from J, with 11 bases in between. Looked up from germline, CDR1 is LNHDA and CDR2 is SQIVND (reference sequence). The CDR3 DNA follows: TGTGCCAGTAGTATCCCCAGGGTGAAAGAGACCCAGTACTTC. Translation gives CASSIPRVKETQYF. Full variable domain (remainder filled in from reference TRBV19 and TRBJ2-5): DGGITQSPKYLFRKEGQNVTLSCEQNLNHDAMYWYRQDPGQGLRLIYYSQIVNDFQKGDIAEGYSVSREKKESFPLTVTSAQKNPTAFYLCASSIPRVKETQYFGPGTRLLVL.

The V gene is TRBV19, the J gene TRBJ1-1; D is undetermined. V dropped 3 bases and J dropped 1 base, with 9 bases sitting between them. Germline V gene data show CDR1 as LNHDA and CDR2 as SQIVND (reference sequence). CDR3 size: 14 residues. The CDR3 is CASSIFHRNTEAFF. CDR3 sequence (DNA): TGTGCCAGTAGTATCTTTCATAGGAACACTGAAGCTTTCTTT.

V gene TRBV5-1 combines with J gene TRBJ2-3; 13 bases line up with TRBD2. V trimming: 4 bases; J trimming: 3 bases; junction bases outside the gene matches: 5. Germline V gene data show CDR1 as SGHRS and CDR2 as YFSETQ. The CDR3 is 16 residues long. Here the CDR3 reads CASSPKTSGGTDTQYF. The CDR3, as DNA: TGCGCCAGCAGCCCAAAGACTAGCGGGGGGACAGATACGCAGTATTTT. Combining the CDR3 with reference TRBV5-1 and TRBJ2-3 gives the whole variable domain KAGVTQTPRYLIKTRGQQVTLSCSPISGHRSVSWYQQTPGQGLQFLFEYFSETQRNKGNFPGRFSGRQFSNSRSEMNVSTLELGDSALYLCASSPKTSGGTDTQYFGPGTRLTVL.

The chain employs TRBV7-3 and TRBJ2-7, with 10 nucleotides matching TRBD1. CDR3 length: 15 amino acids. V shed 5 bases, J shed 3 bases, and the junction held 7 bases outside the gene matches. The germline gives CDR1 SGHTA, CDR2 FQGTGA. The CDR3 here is CASSRGTGDLYEQYF. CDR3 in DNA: TGTGCCAGCAGCCGTGGGACAGGGGACCTCTACGAGCAGTACTTC.

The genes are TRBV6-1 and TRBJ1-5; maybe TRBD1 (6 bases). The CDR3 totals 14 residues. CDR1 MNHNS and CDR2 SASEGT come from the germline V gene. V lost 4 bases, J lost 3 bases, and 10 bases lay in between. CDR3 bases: TGTGCCAGCAGTGCCGGGACATCCAATCAGCCCCAGCATTTT. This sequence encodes CASSAGTSNQPQHF.

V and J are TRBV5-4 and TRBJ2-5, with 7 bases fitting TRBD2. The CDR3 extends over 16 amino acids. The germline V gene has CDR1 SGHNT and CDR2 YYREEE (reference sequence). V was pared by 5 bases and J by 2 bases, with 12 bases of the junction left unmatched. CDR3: CASRRGRGAPQETQYF. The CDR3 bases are TGTGCCAGCAGGCGGGGGAGGGGAGCCCCTCAAGAGACCCAGTACTTC.

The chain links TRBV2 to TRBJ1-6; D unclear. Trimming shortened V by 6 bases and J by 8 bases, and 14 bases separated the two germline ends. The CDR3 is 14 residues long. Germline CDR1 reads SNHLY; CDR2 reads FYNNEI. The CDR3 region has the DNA TGTGCCAGCAGCGTCGGGGTTCAGGATTCACCCCTCCACTTT. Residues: CASSVGVQDSPLHF.

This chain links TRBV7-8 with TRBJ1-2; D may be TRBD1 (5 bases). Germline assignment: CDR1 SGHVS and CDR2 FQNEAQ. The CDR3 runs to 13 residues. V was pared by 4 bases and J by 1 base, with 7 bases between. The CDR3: CASSWDGNYGYTF. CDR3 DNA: TGTGCCAGCAGCTGGGACGGTAACTATGGCTACACCTTC.

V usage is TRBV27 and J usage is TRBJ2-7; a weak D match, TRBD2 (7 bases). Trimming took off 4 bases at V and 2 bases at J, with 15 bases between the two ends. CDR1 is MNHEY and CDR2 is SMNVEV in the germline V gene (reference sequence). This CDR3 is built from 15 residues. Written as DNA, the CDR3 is TGTGCCAGCAGTTCCGTCGGGGGGCGGGCCTACGAGCAGTACTTC. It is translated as CASSSVGGRAYEQYF.

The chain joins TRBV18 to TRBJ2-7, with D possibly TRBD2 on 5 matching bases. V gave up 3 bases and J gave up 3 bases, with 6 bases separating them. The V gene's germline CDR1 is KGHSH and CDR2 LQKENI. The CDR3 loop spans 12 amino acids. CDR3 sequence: CASSPRDYEQYF. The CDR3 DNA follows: TGTGCCAGCTCACCCCGGGACTACGAGCAGTACTTC.

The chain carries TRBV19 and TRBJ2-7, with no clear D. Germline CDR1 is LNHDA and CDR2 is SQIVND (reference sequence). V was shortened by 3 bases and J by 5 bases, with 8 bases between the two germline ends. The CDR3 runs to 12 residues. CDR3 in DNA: TGTGCCAGTAGTATGGGTTCCAACGAGCAGTACTTC. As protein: CASSMGSNEQYF.

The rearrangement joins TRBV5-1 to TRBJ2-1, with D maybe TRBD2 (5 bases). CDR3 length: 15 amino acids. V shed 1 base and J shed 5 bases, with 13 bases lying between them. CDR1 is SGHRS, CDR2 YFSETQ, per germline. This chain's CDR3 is CASSLRAPGNNEQFF. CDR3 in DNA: TGCGCCAGCAGCTTGAGGGCACCGGGAAACAATGAGCAGTTCTTC.

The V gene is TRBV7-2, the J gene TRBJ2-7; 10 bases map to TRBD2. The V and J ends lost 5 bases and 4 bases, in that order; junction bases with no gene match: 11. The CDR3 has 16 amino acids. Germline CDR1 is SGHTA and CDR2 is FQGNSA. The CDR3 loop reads CASSLAPGTSEYEQYF. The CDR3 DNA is TGTGCCAGCAGCCTCGCACCCGGGACTAGCGAGTACGAGCAGTACTTC.

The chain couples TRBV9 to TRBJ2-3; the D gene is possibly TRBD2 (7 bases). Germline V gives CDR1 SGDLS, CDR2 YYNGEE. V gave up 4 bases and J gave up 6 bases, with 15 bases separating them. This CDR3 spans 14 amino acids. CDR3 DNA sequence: TGTGCCAGCAGCCCCTGGGGGGGGGCGGATACGCAGTATTTT. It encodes CASSPWGGADTQYF.

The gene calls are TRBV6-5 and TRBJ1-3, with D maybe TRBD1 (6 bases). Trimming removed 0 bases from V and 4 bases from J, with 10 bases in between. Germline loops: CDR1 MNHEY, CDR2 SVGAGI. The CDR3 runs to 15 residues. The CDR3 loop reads CASSYSAGAGNTIYF. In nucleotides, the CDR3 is TGTGCCAGCAGTTACTCAGCAGGGGCAGGAAACACCATATATTTT.

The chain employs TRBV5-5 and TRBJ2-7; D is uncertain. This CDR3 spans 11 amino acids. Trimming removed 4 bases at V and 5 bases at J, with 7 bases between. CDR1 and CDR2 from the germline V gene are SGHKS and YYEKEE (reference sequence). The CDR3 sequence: CASSPDHEQYF. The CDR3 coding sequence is TGTGCCAGCAGCCCTGACCACGAGCAGTACTTC.

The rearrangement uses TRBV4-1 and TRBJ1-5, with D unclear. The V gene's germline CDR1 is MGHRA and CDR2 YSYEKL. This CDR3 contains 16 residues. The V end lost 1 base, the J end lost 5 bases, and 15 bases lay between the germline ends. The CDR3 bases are TGCGCCAGCAGCCAAGCGCCTCCGGGGAGAGATCAGCCCCAGCATTTT. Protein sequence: CASSQAPPGRDQPQHF.

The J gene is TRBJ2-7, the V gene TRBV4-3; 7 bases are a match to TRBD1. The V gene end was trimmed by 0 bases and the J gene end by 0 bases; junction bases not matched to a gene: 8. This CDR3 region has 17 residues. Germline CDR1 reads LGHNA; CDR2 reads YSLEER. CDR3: CASSQDWQGVTSYEQYF. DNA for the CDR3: TGCGCCAGCAGCCAAGATTGGCAGGGGGTTACCTCCTACGAGCAGTACTTC.

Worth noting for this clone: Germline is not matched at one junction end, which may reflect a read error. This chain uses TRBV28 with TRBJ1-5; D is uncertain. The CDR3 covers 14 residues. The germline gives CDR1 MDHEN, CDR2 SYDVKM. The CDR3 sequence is CASKKGPGNRPQHF. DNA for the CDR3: TGTGCCAGCAAAAAAGGACCGGGCAATCGGCCCCAGCATTTT.

This CDR3 is CASSLLPLTSVSYNEQFF. The CDR3 coding sequence is TGTGCCAGCAGCCTTCTCCCACTGACTAGCGTCTCCTACAATGAGCAGTTCTTC. V and J are TRBV7-9 and TRBJ2-1; 8 bases agree with TRBD2. In germline, CDR1 is SEHNR, CDR2 FQNEAQ (reference sequence). This CDR3 region has 18 residues. Trimming at V came to 5 bases and at J to 0 bases, leaving 12 bases not matched to a gene.